The 28 T cell receptor beta chains below all came from one sample that was sequenced in a study of cytomegalovirus exposure and HLA in healthy donors. Data came from immunoSEQ multiplex PCR; TCRdb stores just in-frame clones and leaves some out. The sample yields about 150,000 clones, less than 90% seen once. The sample was PBMCs. The receptors were sampled from a man between 18 and 29 years old in good health and CMV-seropositive.

There are a few counts of this clone. The CDR3 spells CASRLMGGTYTDTQYF. Written as DNA, the CDR3 is TGTGCCAGCCGACTTATGGGCGGGACCTACACAGATACGCAGTATTTT. The V call is TRBV11-2, the J call TRBJ2-3; TRBD2 might be the D (6 bases). With 8 bases removed from V and 2 bases from J, the gap between germline ends came to 20 bases. This CDR3 has 16 amino acids. From germline, CDR1 is SGHAT and CDR2 FQNNGV.

This clone occurred a few times. The rearrangement uses TRBV4-3 and TRBJ1-4; maybe TRBD1 (6 bases). The CDR3 runs to 19 residues. The V end lost 3 bases, the J end lost 1 base, and 21 bases lay between the germline ends. Germline CDR1 is LGHNA and CDR2 is YSLEER. CDR3: CASSQGRGRGAGTNEKLFF. CDR3 nucleotides: TGCGCCAGCAGCCAGGGCCGAGGCAGGGGAGCTGGAACTAATGAAAAACTGTTTTTT.

This chain uses TRBV7-2 with TRBJ1-2; the match to TRBD1 covers 7 bases. The ends lost 1 base at V and 2 bases at J; junction bases unmatched: 16. Germline CDR1 and CDR2: SGHTA and FQGNSA. There are 19 residues in the CDR3. The CDR3 DNA reads as TGTGCCAGCAGCTTAGTACCGGGACAGACTTACGCTCAGAACTATGGCTACACCTTC. Residues: CASSLVPGQTYAQNYGYTF.

The chain has TRBV23-1 and TRBJ2-7; D is possibly TRBD2 (7 bases). TRBV23-1 is sorted into the ORF group, with uncertain function. The CDR3 has 17 residues. With 3 bases removed from V and 3 bases from J, the gap between germline ends came to 21 bases. CDR3 sequence (DNA): TGCGCCAGCAGTCAGGGAGGGGGGAAGCTTACCCACTACGAGCAGTACTTC. It translates to CASSQGGGKLTHYEQYF.

The chain uses TRBV7-3 and TRBJ2-1; D uncertain. The CDR3 covers 12 residues. Germline CDR1 SGHTA, CDR2 FQGTGA. The V gene lost 1 base and the J gene lost 9 bases, with 7 bases spanning the gap. CDR3 DNA sequence: TGTGCCAGCAGCTTAAGCGGTACTGAGCAGTTCTTC. Protein sequence: CASSLSGTEQFF. The full variable domain, rest sourced from reference TRBV7-3 and TRBJ2-1, is GAGVSQTPSNKVTEKGKYVELRCDPISGHTALYWYRQSLGQGPEFLIYFQGTGAADDSGLPNDRFFAVRPEGSVSTLKIQRTERGDSAVYLCASSLSGTEQFFGPGTRLTVL.

This chain uses TRBV19 with TRBJ1-2, with a possible D match to TRBD1 (5 bases). This CDR3 has 11 residues. The germline V gene encodes CDR1 LNHDA and CDR2 SQIVND (reference sequence). V was shortened by 7 bases and J by 8 bases, with 11 bases between the two germline ends. The CDR3 region has the DNA TGTGCCAGTAAGGGGCCGTACGGCTACACCTTC. The encoded protein is CASKGPYGYTF.

J is TRBJ2-3 and V is TRBV6-1, with 7 bases aligning to TRBD2. With 1 base clipped from V and 3 bases from J, the junction kept 10 bases outside the gene matches. The CDR3 is made up of 17 amino acids. Germline values: CDR1 MNHNS, CDR2 SASEGT. DNA of the CDR3: TGTGCCAGCAGTGAAGTGCAAGGGTCTAGCGGAACAGATACGCAGTATTTT. This translates into CASSEVQGSSGTDTQYF.

Points on this clone: Other nucleotide sequences in the sample specify the same CDR3. This sequence joins TRBV30 and TRBJ1-1, with D uncertain. Germline V lookup: CDR1 GTSNPN, CDR2 SVGIG (reference sequence). Trimming took off 0 bases at V and 2 bases at J, with 7 bases between the two ends. This CDR3 contains 13 residues. The CDR3 loop is CAWSVLGNTEAFF. The CDR3 DNA reads TGTGCCTGGAGTGTACTCGGTAACACTGAAGCTTTCTTT.

The gene calls are TRBV19 and TRBJ1-2; D is undetermined. Per germline, CDR1 LNHDA and CDR2 SQIVND (reference sequence). The CDR3 is 15 amino acids. Trimming pared 1 base from V and 8 bases from J, leaving 17 bases between. DNA for the CDR3: TGTGCCAGTAGTATAGCGCTCCGAAGCAATCGAGGCTACACCTTC. It is translated as CASSIALRSNRGYTF.

The chain employs TRBV6-5 and TRBJ1-2, with a possible D match to TRBD1 (5 bases). The CDR3 runs to 14 residues. The ends were cut back, 0 bases at V and 7 bases at J, with 12 bases in the middle. Germline lookup yields CDR1 MNHEY and CDR2 SVGAGI. The chain's CDR3 is CASSYSSQGSGYTF. CDR3 nucleotides: TGTGCCAGCAGTTACTCGAGCCAGGGCAGTGGCTACACCTTC.

In this sample, this clone turned up many times. The chain couples TRBV14 to TRBJ2-7, with D possibly being TRBD1 (5 bases). The CDR3 consists of 17 residues. Germline V CDR1 and CDR2: SGHDN, FVKESK. Trimming left V 1 base short and J 2 bases short, with 18 bases between. The CDR3 region has the DNA TGTGCCAGCAGCCAAGGGTTTGGGGCAGGGAACGCCTACGAGCAGTACTTC. Protein sequence: CASSQGFGAGNAYEQYF. Complete variable domain (other parts from reference TRBV14 and TRBJ2-7): EAGVTQFPSHSVIEKGQTVTLRCDPISGHDNLYWYRRVMGKEIKFLLHFVKESKQDESGMPNNRFLAERTGGTYSTLKVQPAELEDSGVYFCASSQGFGAGNAYEQYFGPGTRLTVT.

This clone was seen a handful of times. The CDR3 nucleotides read TGTGCCAGCAGTTGGGACAGGCATGGCTACACCTTC. Its protein product is CASSWDRHGYTF. The chain recombines TRBV25-1 with TRBJ1-2; 8 bases fit TRBD1. V lost 5 bases and J lost 6; bases outside the gene matches: 2. CDR1 and CDR2 (germline): MGHDK, SYGVNS. This CDR3 spans 12 amino acids.

This clone has only one observation. V and J are TRBV5-6 and TRBJ1-1, with TRBD1 as a possible D gene (6 bases). The CDR3 runs to 17 residues. The V end lost 0 bases, the J end lost 4 bases, and 19 bases lay between the germline ends. Germline CDR1 is SGHDT and CDR2 is YYEEEE. CDR3 nucleotide sequence: TGTGCCAGCAGCTTGGACAGGGAGGGAGTTTGGGGCACTGAAGCTTTCTTT. It translates to CASSLDREGVWGTEAFF.

V and J are TRBV7-2 and TRBJ2-1; D remains ambiguous. Deletions cut 6 bases from V and 5 bases from J, with 14 bases between. Germline lookup yields CDR1 SGHTA and CDR2 FQGNSA. CDR3 length: 14 amino acids. The CDR3 here is CASRFVGVDNEQFF. The CDR3 nucleotides are TGTGCCAGCAGGTTCGTGGGCGTAGACAATGAGCAGTTCTTC.

V is TRBV4-1 and J is TRBJ1-4; 9 bases fit TRBD1. Germline values: CDR1 MGHRA, CDR2 YSYEKL. V gave up 1 base and J gave up 10 bases; unmatched junction bases: 7. This CDR3 region has 15 residues. In nucleotides, the CDR3 is TGCGCCAGCAGCCAAGGGATCGGACAGGGGCGAAAACTGTTTTTT. Translated, it gives CASSQGIGQGRKLFF.

A note on this clone: Other nucleotide sequences from this sample produce the same CDR3. This rearrangement joins TRBV6-5 to TRBJ2-3, with a possible D match to TRBD2 (6 bases). Deletions cut 2 bases from V and 1 base from J, with 10 bases between. Germline CDR1 is MNHEY and CDR2 is SVGAGI. This CDR3 is 15 amino acids long. CDR3 DNA: TGTGCCAGCAGTTACGGTGGCGGGGGCACAGATACGCAGTATTTT. It is translated as CASSYGGGGTDTQYF.

The CDR3 nucleotides read TGTGCCAGCAGTCACCGGGGGGACCACAATGAGCAGTTCTTC. Encoded protein: CASSHRGDHNEQFF. The rearrangement joins TRBV6-5 to TRBJ2-1; 7 positions match TRBD2. Germline values: CDR1 MNHEY, CDR2 SVGAGI. This CDR3 comprises 14 residues. V was pared by 5 bases and J by 5 bases, with 6 bases of the junction left unmatched.

This clone has only one observation. The chain employs TRBV19 and TRBJ2-1; D is uncertain. This CDR3 contains 16 residues. The V gene's germline CDR1 is LNHDA and CDR2 SQIVND (reference sequence). Trimming took 9 bases from V and 6 from J, leaving 24 bases between them. The CDR3 loop reads CASSYSPGTMANEQFF. The CDR3 DNA sequence: TGTGCCAGCTCTTACTCCCCGGGTACTATGGCCAATGAGCAGTTCTTC.

The rearrangement links TRBV27 to TRBJ2-1; 8 bases map to TRBD2. In germline, CDR1 is MNHEY, CDR2 SMNVEV (reference sequence). This CDR3 is 18 amino acids long. The junction had 19 bases not matched to a gene; V was cut back by 6 bases and J by 6 bases. In DNA form, the CDR3 reads TGTGCCAGCAGCCCCGACGATTCAGCGGGAGTACTTGTCAATGAGCAGTTCTTC. Translated: CASSPDDSAGVLVNEQFF.

V is TRBV4-3 and J is TRBJ1-4, with D maybe TRBD1 (6 bases). V was trimmed by 4 bases and J by 2 bases, leaving 14 bases between them. The V gene's germline CDR1 is LGHNA and CDR2 YSLEER. The CDR3 runs 16 residues. In DNA, the CDR3 is TGCGCCAGCAGCCCGAAGGGGGGGTGGACTAATGAAAAACTGTTTTTT. Translated, it gives CASSPKGGWTNEKLFF.

The chain is built from TRBV7-2 and TRBJ2-5; TRBD2 matches at 8 bases. CDR1 and CDR2 from the germline V gene are SGHTA and FQGNSA. After removal of 5 bases from V and 4 bases from J, the junction contained 12 bases not matched to a gene. The CDR3 length is 16 residues. The CDR3 nucleotides are TGTGCCAGCAGCCAAGGACTAGCCTTGGGTCCAGAGACCCAGTACTTC. The encoded protein is CASSQGLALGPETQYF.

This sequence joins TRBV5-1 and TRBJ1-5, with D unclear. With 4 bases removed from V and 3 bases from J, the gap between germline ends came to 8 bases. CDR1 and CDR2 (germline): SGHRS, YFSETQ. This CDR3 region has 13 residues. DNA of the CDR3: TGCGCCAGCAGCCCGGTACCCAATCAGCCCCAGCATTTT. This sequence encodes CASSPVPNQPQHF.

The chain couples TRBV5-4 to TRBJ2-5, with a weak D call TRBD2 (5 bases). V was pared by 4 bases and J by 5 bases, with 12 bases between. From germline, CDR1 is SGHNT and CDR2 YYREEE (reference sequence). The CDR3 covers 13 residues. For the CDR3, the DNA is TGTGCCAGCAGCGTTTTGCCGGGGGAGACCCAGTACTTC. Translating it yields CASSVLPGETQYF.

This clone was picked up a small number of times. CDR3 amino acids: CASSAGGYEQYF. The CDR3 DNA follows: TGTGCCAGCAGTGCGGGTGGGTACGAGCAGTACTTC. The chain is built from TRBV25-1 and TRBJ2-7; D remains ambiguous. The V end lost 4 bases, the J end lost 4 bases, and 8 bases lay between the germline ends. CDR3 length equals 12 residues. Germline-derived CDR1 and CDR2 are MGHDK and SYGVNS.

CDR3 coding DNA: TGTGCCAGCAGCCCAAGCGGCCTAGCGGGAGATCCTGAGCAGTTCTTC. Protein sequence: CASSPSGLAGDPEQFF. V gene TRBV9 combines with J gene TRBJ2-1; 10 bases align to TRBD2. The V gene end was trimmed by 4 bases and the J gene end by 9 bases; junction bases not matched to a gene: 13. The CDR3 is made up of 16 amino acids. CDR1 SGDLS and CDR2 YYNGEE come from the germline V gene. The entire variable domain, with the rest obtained from reference TRBV9 and TRBJ2-1, is as follows: DSGVTQTPKHLITATGQRVTLRCSPRSGDLSVYWYQQSLDQGLQFLIQYYNGEERAKGNILERFSAQQFPDLHSELNLSSLELGDSALYFCASSPSGLAGDPEQFFGPGTRLTVL.

The chain has TRBV29-1 and TRBJ1-1, with a possible D match to TRBD1 (6 bases). With 6 bases removed from V and 0 bases from J, the gap between germline ends came to 11 bases. This CDR3 region has 13 residues. Germline V gene sequence: CDR1 SQVTM, CDR2 ANQGSEA. For the CDR3, the DNA is TGCAGCGTCTACAGGGTGATGAACACTGAAGCTTTCTTT. It is translated as CSVYRVMNTEAFF.

This chain links TRBV5-1 with TRBJ1-4, with TRBD1 identical over 7 bases. This CDR3 has 16 residues. After removal of 0 bases from V and 2 bases from J, the junction contained 4 bases not matched to a gene. Germline CDR1 SGHRS, CDR2 YFSETQ. The CDR3 DNA reads as TGCGCCAGCAGCTTGGAAGGGGGCCACACTAATGAAAAACTGTTTTTT. Encoded protein: CASSLEGGHTNEKLFF.

This chain uses TRBV2 with TRBJ2-7; 11 positions agree with TRBD2. Germline V gene data show CDR1 as SNHLY and CDR2 as FYNNEI. The V and J ends lost 6 bases and 3 bases, in that order; junction bases with no gene match: 4. This CDR3 comprises 14 residues. CDR3 residues: CASRASGGRYEQYF. The CDR3 bases are TGTGCCAGCAGAGCTAGCGGGGGGCGCTACGAGCAGTACTTC.